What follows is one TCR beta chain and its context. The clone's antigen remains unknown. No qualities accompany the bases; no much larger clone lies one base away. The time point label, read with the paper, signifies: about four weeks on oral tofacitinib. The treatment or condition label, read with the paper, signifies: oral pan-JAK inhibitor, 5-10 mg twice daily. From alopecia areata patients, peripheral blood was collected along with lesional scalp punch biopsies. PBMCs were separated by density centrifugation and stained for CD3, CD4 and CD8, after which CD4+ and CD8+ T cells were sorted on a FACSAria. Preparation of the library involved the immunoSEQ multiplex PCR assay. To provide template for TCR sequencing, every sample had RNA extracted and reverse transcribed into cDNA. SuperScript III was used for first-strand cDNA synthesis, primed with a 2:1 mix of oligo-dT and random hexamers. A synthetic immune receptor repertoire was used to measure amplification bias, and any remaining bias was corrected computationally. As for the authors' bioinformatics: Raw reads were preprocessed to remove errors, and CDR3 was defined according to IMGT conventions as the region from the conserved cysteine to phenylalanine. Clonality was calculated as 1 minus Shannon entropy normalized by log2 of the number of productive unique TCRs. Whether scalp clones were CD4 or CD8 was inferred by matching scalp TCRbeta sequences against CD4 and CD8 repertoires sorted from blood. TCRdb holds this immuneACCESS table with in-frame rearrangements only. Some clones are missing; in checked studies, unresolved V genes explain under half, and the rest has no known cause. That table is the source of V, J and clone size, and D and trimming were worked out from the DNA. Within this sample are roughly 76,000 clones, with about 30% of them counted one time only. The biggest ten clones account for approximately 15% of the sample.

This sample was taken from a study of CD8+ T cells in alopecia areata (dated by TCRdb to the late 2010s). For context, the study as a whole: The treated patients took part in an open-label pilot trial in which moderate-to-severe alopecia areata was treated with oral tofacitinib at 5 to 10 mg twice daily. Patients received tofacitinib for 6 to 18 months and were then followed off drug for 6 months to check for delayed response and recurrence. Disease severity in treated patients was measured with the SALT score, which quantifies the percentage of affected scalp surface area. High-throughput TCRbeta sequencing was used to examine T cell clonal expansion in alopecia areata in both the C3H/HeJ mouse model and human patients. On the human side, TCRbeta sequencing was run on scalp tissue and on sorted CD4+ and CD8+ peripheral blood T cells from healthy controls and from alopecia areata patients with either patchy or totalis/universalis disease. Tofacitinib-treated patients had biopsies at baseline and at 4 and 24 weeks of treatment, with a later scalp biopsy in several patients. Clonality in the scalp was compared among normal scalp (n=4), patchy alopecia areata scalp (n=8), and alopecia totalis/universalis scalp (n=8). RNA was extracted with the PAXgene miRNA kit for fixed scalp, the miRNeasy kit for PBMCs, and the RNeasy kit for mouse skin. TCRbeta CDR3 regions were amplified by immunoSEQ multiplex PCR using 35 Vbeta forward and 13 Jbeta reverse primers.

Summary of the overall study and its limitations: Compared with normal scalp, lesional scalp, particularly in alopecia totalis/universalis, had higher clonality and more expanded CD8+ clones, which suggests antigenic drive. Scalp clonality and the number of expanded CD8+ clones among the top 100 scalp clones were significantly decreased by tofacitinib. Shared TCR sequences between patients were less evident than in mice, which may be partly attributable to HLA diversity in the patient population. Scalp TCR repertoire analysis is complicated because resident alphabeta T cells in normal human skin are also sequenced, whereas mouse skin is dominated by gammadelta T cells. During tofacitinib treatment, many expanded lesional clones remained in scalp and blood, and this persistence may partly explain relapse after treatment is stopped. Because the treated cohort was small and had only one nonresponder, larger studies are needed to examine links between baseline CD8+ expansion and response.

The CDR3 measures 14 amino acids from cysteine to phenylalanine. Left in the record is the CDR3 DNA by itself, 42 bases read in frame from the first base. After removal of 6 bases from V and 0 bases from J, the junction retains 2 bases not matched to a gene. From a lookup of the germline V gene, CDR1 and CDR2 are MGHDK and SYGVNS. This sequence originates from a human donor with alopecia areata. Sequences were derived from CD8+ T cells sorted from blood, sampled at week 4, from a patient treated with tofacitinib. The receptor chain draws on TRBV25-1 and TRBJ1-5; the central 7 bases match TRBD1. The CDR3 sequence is CASSHRGSNQPQHF. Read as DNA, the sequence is TGTGCCAGCAGCCACAGGGGTAGCAATCAGCCCCAGCATTTT.